These 24 T cell receptor beta chains share one sample of origin, sequenced in a study of early T cells in non-severe SARS-CoV-2 infection. TCRdb reprocessed the 5' RACE reads with MiXCR, giving one entry per CDR3 protein. The sample shows more than 65,000 distinct CDR3 sequences, roughly 13% of them seen only once. Sequencing input: whole blood. These receptors were collected from an adult who was a healthcare worker with PCR-confirmed SARS-CoV-2 infection or an uninfected control (not recorded which).

This clonotype was picked up many times. V and J are TRBV5-1 and TRBJ2-5; 11 bases line up with TRBD2. The germline CDR1 and CDR2 sequences are SGHRS and YFSETQ. V lost 2 bases to trimming and J lost 4 bases; unmatched junction nucleotides: 7. The CDR3 totals 16 residues. Here the CDR3 reads CASSLGPSGGLETQYF. CDR3 in DNA: TGCGCCAGCAGCTTAGGGCCTAGCGGGGGGCTAGAGACCCAGTACTTC. The whole variable domain, filled in from reference TRBV5-1 and TRBJ2-5, reads KAGVTQTPRYLIKTRGQQVTLSCSPISGHRSVSWYQQTPGQGLQFLFEYFSETQRNKGNFPGRFSGRQFSNSRSEMNVSTLELGDSALYLCASSLGPSGGLETQYFGPGTRLLVL.

This clonotype was seen more than once but under ten times. The CDR3 here is CASSTGQYSPLHF. The CDR3, as DNA: TGTGCCAGCAGCACCGGACAGTATTCACCCCTCCACTTT. The chain links TRBV7-9 to TRBJ1-6, with D possibly being TRBD1 (6 bases). The CDR3 spans 13 residues. The germline V gene encodes CDR1 SEHNR and CDR2 FQNEAQ (reference sequence). With 5 bases removed from V and 8 bases from J, the gap between germline ends came to 10 bases. Drawing the rest from reference TRBV7-9 and TRBJ1-6, the complete variable domain is DTGVSQNPRHKITKRGQNVTFRCDPISEHNRLYWYRQTLGQGPEFLTYFQNEAQLEKSRLLSDRFSAERPKGSFSTLEIQRTEQGDSAMYLCASSTGQYSPLHFGNGTRLTVT.

V is TRBV21-1 and J is TRBJ2-7. TRBV21-1 is a documented pseudogene. The CDR3 has 10 residues. The CDR3 reads CASSKAEQYF. DNA for the CDR3: TGTGCCAGCAGCAAAGCCGAGCAGTACTTC.

This clonotype appeared many times. V and J are TRBV11-2 and TRBJ2-5, with 8 bases aligning to TRBD2. The trim removed 2 bases at V and 1 base at J, leaving 0 bases unmatched. Per the germline V gene, CDR1 is SGHAT and CDR2 is FQNNGV. The CDR3 runs to 14 residues. The CDR3 loop reads CASSLLAGQETQYF. CDR3 sequence (DNA): TGTGCCAGCAGCTTACTAGCGGGCCAAGAGACCCAGTACTTC.

The sample holds a few counts of this clonotype. The chain combines TRBV3-1 with TRBJ2-1; 9 bases are shared with TRBD2. Germline assignment: CDR1 LGHDT and CDR2 YNNKEL (reference sequence). V dropped 3 bases and J dropped 7; count of bases not matched to a gene: 10. The CDR3 loop spans 16 amino acids. The CDR3 sequence is CASSQAWAGGKNEQFF. Written as DNA, the CDR3 is TGTGCCAGCAGCCAGGCCTGGGCGGGGGGGAAAAATGAGCAGTTCTTC.

The chain carries TRBV4-1 and TRBJ2-3, with unresolved D. CDR1 and CDR2 (germline): MGHRA, YSYEKL. Trimming cost V 4 bases and J 6 bases, with 11 bases left between them. This CDR3 is 13 amino acids long. CDR3 amino acids: CASSRVEGDTQYF. In DNA form, the CDR3 reads TGCGCCAGCAGCCGTGTGGAAGGGGATACGCAGTATTTT.

This clonotype was detected only a few times. CDR3 sequence reads: CASSLAQSYEQYF. The CDR3 nucleotides are TGCGCCAGCAGCTTGGCCCAGTCCTACGAGCAGTACTTC. The rearrangement uses TRBV5-1 and TRBJ2-7; D ambiguous. This CDR3 contains 13 residues. V was cut by 0 bases and J by 1 base, with 5 bases left in between. Germline assignment: CDR1 SGHRS and CDR2 YFSETQ.

This chain joins TRBV10-3 and TRBJ2-7, with 10 bases fitting TRBD1. CDR3 length: 15 residues. The V and J ends lost 4 bases and 0 bases, in that order; junction bases with no gene match: 3. The V gene's germline CDR1 is ENHRY and CDR2 SYGVKD. The CDR3 protein is CAISVDRGNSYEQYF. The CDR3 region has the DNA TGTGCCATCAGTGTGGACAGGGGGAACTCCTACGAGCAGTACTTC.

The V and J genes are TRBV6-2 or TRBV6-3 and TRBJ1-2; TRBD1 agrees at 7 bases. CDR1 MNHEY and CDR2 SVGEGT come from the germline V gene. J lost 2 bases, V lost 6 bases, and 6 bases had no gene match. The CDR3 runs to 14 residues. CDR3 DNA sequence: TGTGCCAGCAGACAATCACAGGGGAACTATGGCTACACCTTC. It specifies CASRQSQGNYGYTF.

This clonotype was counted ten times or more. V is TRBV20-1 and J is TRBJ1-1; D is uncertain. Germline CDR1 DFQATT, CDR2 SNEGSKA (reference sequence). The CDR3 extends over 12 amino acids. Trimming removed 1 base from V and 4 bases from J, with 7 bases in between. The CDR3 DNA reads TGCAGTGCTAGAGCCTCGATCACTGAAGCTTTCTTT. This sequence encodes CSARASITEAFF.

The chain employs TRBV12-3 or TRBV12-4 and TRBJ2-2, with D possibly being TRBD1 (5 bases). The CDR3 contains 15 residues. The V gene lost 6 bases and the J gene lost 4 bases, with 15 bases spanning the gap. The CDR3 here is CASSTHRQPTGELFF. The CDR3 nucleotides read TGTGCCAGCAGCACTCATAGACAGCCCACCGGGGAGCTGTTTTTT.

Many counts were recorded for this clonotype. The CDR3 region has the DNA TGTGTTACGCAGGGTAGAGTGCGTCGTGAGACCCAGTACTTC. Its protein is CVTQGRVRRETQYF. V is TRBV7-2 and J is TRBJ2-5, with D perhaps matching TRBD1 (5 bases). The CDR3 has 14 amino acids. Per germline, CDR1 SGHTA and CDR2 FQGNSA.

About this clonotype itself: A single base separates this from a much larger clone, so it may be a read error. The rearrangement joins TRBV30 to TRBJ1-2, with a tentative D call TRBD1 (6 bases). Germline V lookup: CDR1 GTSNPN, CDR2 SVGIG (reference sequence). CDR3 length: 14 residues. V shed 2 bases and J shed 6 bases, with 16 bases lying between them. CDR3 in amino acids: CAWSPTGHLNGYTF. Written as DNA, the CDR3 is TGTGCCTGGAGTCCCACGGGACACCTCAATGGCTACACCTTC.

The gene calls are TRBV5-6 and TRBJ2-7; possibly TRBD1 for D (5 bases). Between the trimmed V and J ends, which lost 6 bases and 5 bases, there was a span of 21 bases. The CDR3 is 15 amino acids. The germline gives CDR1 SGHDT, CDR2 YYEEEE. The CDR3 nucleotides are TGTGCCAGCAACTCCCTGGGGCGGCGTTCCCACGAGCAGTACTTC. This gives the protein CASNSLGRRSHEQYF.

The table lists this clonotype with many counts. The genes are TRBV7-2 and TRBJ2-3; TRBD1 matches at 10 bases. Trimming removed 7 bases from V and 6 bases from J; junction bases left unmatched: 7. The germline V gene encodes CDR1 SGHTA and CDR2 FQGNSA. This CDR3 contains 14 residues. For the CDR3, the DNA is TGTGCCAGCAACATGGGACAGGGGAGGGATACGCAGTATTTT. It specifies CASNMGQGRDTQYF. The variable domain in full, completed from reference TRBV7-2 and TRBJ2-3, reads GAGVSQSPSNKVTEKGKDVELRCDPISGHTALYWYRQSLGQGLEFLIYFQGNSAPDKSGLPSDRFSAERTGGSVSTLTIQRTQQEDSAVYLCASNMGQGRDTQYFGPGTRLTVL.

This clonotype was seen many times. The CDR3 reads CASSLRTGLAYEQYF. The CDR3 nucleotides are TGTGCCAGCAGCTTAAGGACAGGGCTGGCCTACGAGCAGTACTTC. The gene calls are TRBV7-2 and TRBJ2-7; 8 bases agree with TRBD1. With V trimmed by 2 bases and J by 2 bases, 5 bases remained unmatched. Germline values: CDR1 SGHTA, CDR2 FQGNSA. This CDR3 comprises 15 residues.

The genes are TRBV10-3 and TRBJ2-7, with 11 bases aligning to TRBD1. CDR3 length: 13 residues. With 6 bases clipped from V and 5 bases from J, the junction kept 3 bases outside the gene matches. Germline CDR1 ENHRY, CDR2 SYGVKD. The CDR3 coding sequence is TGTGCCATCAGAGGACAGGGGGCCGACGAGCAGTACTTC. This translates into CAIRGQGADEQYF.

At least ten counts were recorded for this clonotype. The rearrangement links TRBV18 to TRBJ1-2, with 11 bases fitting TRBD1. With 2 bases clipped from V and 6 bases from J, the junction kept 11 bases outside the gene matches. The CDR3 sequence is 17 residues long. Per germline, CDR1 KGHSH and CDR2 LQKENI. The DNA for the CDR3 is TGTGCCAGCTCACCAGACCTGGGACAGGGGGAGTTAAATGGCTACACCTTC. Its protein is CASSPDLGQGELNGYTF.

This clonotype was observed a handful of times. The rearrangement links TRBV2 to TRBJ2-7; 10 bases align to TRBD2. The germline gives CDR1 SNHLY, CDR2 FYNNEI. The CDR3 contains 15 residues. With V trimmed by 6 bases and J by 12 bases, 17 bases remained unmatched. The CDR3 DNA follows: TGTGCCAGCAGCCCGGGAGGACTAGCGGACGGAGTGAGGTACTTC. Translating gives CASSPGGLADGVRYF.

In this sample, this clonotype turned up many times. The chain carries TRBV6-5 and TRBJ2-1; either TRBD1 or TRBD2 may fit D (5 bases each). Germline V gives CDR1 MNHEY, CDR2 SVGAGI. The CDR3 has 14 residues. Trimming shortened V by 0 bases and J by 9 bases, and 12 bases separated the two germline ends. The CDR3 DNA reads as TGTGCCAGCAGTTACTCGAGTGGGGGTAGTGAGCAGTTCTTC. Translation: CASSYSSGGSEQFF.

The V and J genes are TRBV6-2 or TRBV6-3 and TRBJ2-5; 12 bases are a match to TRBD2. V lost 2 bases and J lost 3; bases outside the gene matches: 4. CDR3 length: 16 residues. Germline CDR1 reads MNHEY; CDR2 reads SVGEGT. CDR3 loop: CASSYPGLAGKETQYF. In DNA, the CDR3 is TGTGCCAGCAGTTACCCCGGACTAGCGGGAAAAGAGACCCAGTACTTC.

This clonotype occurred a few times. The chain has TRBV12-3 or TRBV12-4 and TRBJ1-5, with D hard to call. V lost 6 bases and J 0 bases, leaving 18 bases between the germline ends. CDR3 length equals 17 residues. The CDR3 DNA reads as TGTGCCAGCAGCTTATTACTTGGGGAGGGTAGCAATCAGCCCCAGCATTTT. It is translated as CASSLLLGEGSNQPQHF.

This clonotype was observed at least ten times. The chain combines TRBV9 with TRBJ2-7; D is perhaps TRBD1 (5 bases). Between the trimmed V and J ends, which lost 0 bases and 3 bases, there was a span of 13 bases. From germline, CDR1 is SGDLS and CDR2 YYNGEE. The CDR3 contains 15 residues. CDR3 coding DNA: TGTGCCAGCAGCGTAGGGATTGGCAGGGTCTACGAGCAGTACTTC. It translates to CASSVGIGRVYEQYF. Looking up the rest from reference TRBV9 and TRBJ2-7 gives the full variable domain: DSGVTQTPKHLITATGQRVTLRCSPRSGDLSVYWYQQSLDQGLQFLIQYYNGEERAKGNILERFSAQQFPDLHSELNLSSLELGDSALYFCASSVGIGRVYEQYFGPGTRLTVT.

This clonotype was recorded many times. This chain links TRBV18 with TRBJ1-5; maybe TRBD1 (5 bases). The V and J ends lost 1 base and 5 bases respectively, with 9 bases between them. Per the germline V gene, CDR1 is KGHSH and CDR2 is LQKENI. The CDR3 runs to 14 residues. This CDR3 reads CASSPQGRDQPQHF. CDR3 DNA: TGTGCCAGCTCACCACAGGGCAGGGATCAGCCCCAGCATTTT.